Below, 7 T cell receptor beta chains from the same sample are listed, as sequenced in a study of T cell responses to AZD1222 COVID-19 vaccine. Method: immunoSEQ multiplex PCR; TCRdb's copy keeps in-frame clones and lacks some. Here the sample spans about 86,000 clones, roughly 87% being singletons. The source was peripheral blood, collected 28 days after the second AZD1222 dose. These receptor sequences come from an adult who received the AZD1222 COVID-19 vaccine.

The chain couples TRBV5-3 to TRBJ2-5; D remains ambiguous. TRBV5-3 is classed as an ORF, of uncertain function. This CDR3 region has 15 residues. Trimming pared 5 bases from V and 0 bases from J, leaving 14 bases between. This CDR3 reads CARSPLRLDQETQYF. The CDR3 coding sequence is TGTGCCAGAAGTCCTTTGCGGCTAGACCAAGAGACCCAGTACTTC.

The gene calls are TRBV13 and TRBJ2-2, with D maybe TRBD1 (6 bases). Trimming took off 5 bases at V and 4 bases at J, with 14 bases between the two ends. The germline CDR1 and CDR2 sequences are PRHDT and FYEKMQ (reference sequence). CDR3 length: 15 residues. CDR3: CASSPLGAFTGELFF. The CDR3 DNA sequence: TGTGCCAGCAGCCCCTTGGGGGCCTTCACCGGGGAGCTGTTTTTT.

The count of this clone is one. This chain links TRBV27 with TRBJ2-7, with D hard to call. CDR3 size: 13 residues. Per germline, CDR1 MNHEY and CDR2 SMNVEV (reference sequence). The germline V and J ends were trimmed by 0 bases and 0 bases, with 3 bases remaining between them. The CDR3 loop reads CASSLSPSYEQYF. In nucleotides, the CDR3 is TGTGCCAGCAGTTTATCGCCCTCCTACGAGCAGTACTTC.

This chain joins TRBV7-2 and TRBJ1-2; D is undetermined. Trimming left V 5 bases short and J 3 bases short, with 10 bases between. Per the germline V gene, CDR1 is SGHTA and CDR2 is FQGNSA. The CDR3 sequence is 13 residues long. The CDR3 is CASSPGRDYGYTF. CDR3 coding DNA: TGTGCCAGCAGCCCCGGGAGGGACTATGGCTACACCTTC.

This chain joins TRBV3-1 (or the pseudogene TRBV3-2) and TRBJ2-7; no clear D gene. This CDR3 has 14 residues. Germline lookup yields CDR1 LGHDT and CDR2 YNNKEL (reference sequence). With 7 bases removed from V and 0 bases from J, the gap between germline ends came to 13 bases. This chain's CDR3 is CASTPAVHSYEQYF. DNA for the CDR3: TGTGCCAGCACCCCGGCGGTCCACTCCTACGAGCAGTACTTC.

V usage is TRBV27 and J usage is TRBJ1-5, with D perhaps matching TRBD1 (5 bases). The V end was cut by 8 bases, the J end by 5 bases, with 22 bases between. Per germline, CDR1 MNHEY and CDR2 SMNVEV (reference sequence). The CDR3 has 16 residues. This CDR3 is CASRTLGTSLDQPQHF. The CDR3 coding sequence is TGTGCCAGCCGAACACTTGGGACTTCGCTTGATCAGCCCCAGCATTTT.

This CDR3 reads CASSGRELQPQHF. For the CDR3, the DNA is TGTGCCAGCAGTGGCCGGGAACTCCAGCCCCAGCATTTT. This chain links TRBV6-2 or TRBV6-3 with TRBJ1-5; D is ambiguous. Germline CDR1 reads MNHEY; CDR2 reads SVGEGT. Trimming shortened V by 5 bases and J by 7 bases, and 12 bases separated the two germline ends. The CDR3 is 13 residues long.